Shown below are 29 T cell receptor beta chains from a single sample sequenced in a study of response to subunit inactivated influenza vaccine. TCRdb called the RT-PCR reads again in MiXCR, with one record for every CDR3 protein. The data contain 170,000 or so distinct CDR3 sequences, around a tenth of them singletons. Sequencing used CD8+ T cells sorted from PBMCs, obtained about 24 months after vaccination. The origin of the receptors is a man aged 45-69 years who received an inactivated influenza vaccine.

This chain connects TRBV5-5 to TRBJ1-5; D not certain. CDR3 length: 14 residues. Per germline, CDR1 SGHKS and CDR2 YYEKEE (reference sequence). Between the trimmed V and J ends, which lost 4 bases and 9 bases, there was a span of 17 bases. CDR3 sequence: CASSPGPIPWPQHF. CDR3 DNA sequence: TGTGCCAGCAGCCCTGGGCCCATCCCATGGCCCCAGCATTTT.

This clonotype was recorded a few times. This chain uses TRBV6-5 with TRBJ2-3; 8 bases map to TRBD1. With V trimmed by 5 bases and J by 3 bases, 7 bases remained unmatched. There are 15 residues in the CDR3. CDR1 and CDR2 from the germline V gene are MNHEY and SVGAGI. CDR3 amino acids: CASSNRGWLTDTQYF. For the CDR3, the DNA is TGTGCCAGCAGTAACAGGGGGTGGTTAACAGATACGCAGTATTTT.

The CDR3 region is CSAIGGGTHSTDTQYF. The DNA of the CDR3 is TGCAGTGCTATAGGCGGGGGGACCCATTCCACAGATACGCAGTATTTT. This rearrangement joins TRBV20-1 to TRBJ2-3; 8 bases map to TRBD2. CDR1 is DFQATT, CDR2 SNEGSKA, per germline (reference sequence). V lost 4 bases, J lost 2 bases, and 11 bases stayed unmatched. The CDR3 has 16 residues.

The chain joins TRBV7-6 to TRBJ2-2, with TRBD2 identical over 11 bases. Germline CDR1 reads SGHVS; CDR2 reads FNYEAQ. The trim removed 2 bases at V and 3 bases at J, leaving 8 bases unmatched. There are 18 residues in the CDR3. This CDR3 is CASSLYPGLAVHTGELFF. The CDR3 coding sequence is TGTGCCAGCAGCTTATACCCGGGACTAGCGGTGCACACCGGGGAGCTGTTTTTT.

The table lists this clonotype with a few counts. The CDR3 nucleotides are TGCGCCAGCAGCCAAGATATAATCCTAGAACTCCACTATGGCTACACCTTC. Amino acid sequence: CASSQDIILELHYGYTF. This sequence joins TRBV4-1 and TRBJ1-2; D remains unclear. The CDR3 is 17 amino acids. Between the trimmed V and J ends, which lost 0 bases and 3 bases, there was a span of 17 bases. From germline, CDR1 is MGHRA and CDR2 YSYEKL.

There are many counts of this clonotype. V usage is TRBV28 and J usage is TRBJ2-1; 8 bases match TRBD2. This CDR3 contains 16 residues. CDR1 is MDHEN, CDR2 SYDVKM, per germline. V gave up 6 bases and J gave up 8 bases; unmatched junction bases: 15. The CDR3 reads CASSQGSGLAVHEQFF. The CDR3 nucleotides are TGTGCCAGCAGCCAAGGCTCTGGACTAGCTGTCCATGAGCAGTTCTTC. The whole variable domain, remainder taken from reference TRBV28 and TRBJ2-1, is DVKVTQSSRYLVKRTGEKVFLECVQDMDHENMFWYRQDPGLGLRLIYFSYDVKMKEKGDIPEGYSVSREKKERFSLILESASTNQTSMYLCASSQGSGLAVHEQFFGPGTRLTVL.

A word on this clonotype: A much larger clone differs from this one at a single base, so this may be a read error. The rearrangement links TRBV15 to TRBJ1-1; a weak D match, TRBD1 (6 bases). CDR1 is LNHNV and CDR2 is YYDKDF in the germline V gene (reference sequence). The CDR3 consists of 15 residues. The CDR3 is CATSRDLAGDTEASF. The CDR3 DNA reads as TGTGCCACCAGCAGAGACCTCGCAGGGGACACTGAAGCTTCCTTT. The whole variable domain, filled in from reference TRBV15 and TRBJ1-1, reads DAMVIQNPRYQVTQFGKPVTLSCSQTLNHNVMYWYQQKSSQAPKLLFHYYDKDFNNEADTPDNFQSRRPNTSFCFLDIRSPGLGDTAMYLCATSRDLAGDTEASFGQGTRLTVV.

This clonotype was observed a handful of times. This chain joins TRBV15 and TRBJ1-3; 8 positions agree with TRBD1. J gave up 1 base and V 1 base, and 0 bases lay outside the gene matches. Germline V lookup: CDR1 LNHNV, CDR2 YYDKDF (reference sequence). This CDR3 comprises 15 residues. The CDR3 region has the DNA TGTGCCACCAGCAGAGGGACAGGGTCTGGAAACACCATATATTTT. It translates to CATSRGTGSGNTIYF.

This chain joins TRBV14 and TRBJ2-3; the D gene is possibly TRBD2 (5 bases). The CDR3 sequence is 17 residues long. The germline gives CDR1 SGHDN, CDR2 FVKESK. The germline V and J ends were trimmed by 6 bases and 0 bases, with 19 bases remaining between them. The CDR3 region has the DNA TGTGCCAGCAGTTCGCACCCACGGGGAACTAGCACAGATACGCAGTATTTT. Its translation is CASSSHPRGTSTDTQYF.

This clonotype was observed a handful of times. The J gene is TRBJ1-2, the V gene TRBV29-1; D not resolved. From germline, CDR1 is SQVTM and CDR2 ANQGSEA. The CDR3 is made up of 11 amino acids. V was shortened by 2 bases and J by 5 bases, with 6 bases between the two germline ends. Here the CDR3 reads CSVEKGYGYTF. In nucleotides, the CDR3 is TGCAGCGTTGAAAAGGGATATGGCTACACCTTC.

This clonotype was seen a handful of times. The chain's CDR3 is CASMPQWGSAEAFF. The CDR3 coding sequence is TGTGCCAGCATGCCTCAGTGGGGCTCTGCTGAAGCTTTCTTT. V and J are TRBV2 and TRBJ1-1; possibly TRBD1 for D (5 bases). V was cut by 7 bases and J by 6 bases, with 18 bases left in between. This CDR3 comprises 14 residues. CDR1 and CDR2 (germline): SNHLY, FYNNEI.

In this sample, this clonotype turned up a few times. The chain recombines TRBV29-1 with TRBJ2-2; D not certain. The CDR3 runs 15 residues. V was pared by 8 bases and J by 4 bases, with 20 bases between. Per germline, CDR1 SQVTM and CDR2 ANQGSEA. This CDR3 is CSPRPELRSTGELFF. The DNA for the CDR3 is TGCAGCCCAAGGCCGGAACTACGGAGCACCGGGGAGCTGTTTTTT.

In its sample, this clonotype was seen many times. The chain links TRBV28 to TRBJ2-7, with 8 bases aligning to TRBD2. The CDR3 runs 15 residues. V was pared by 6 bases and J by 3 bases, with 10 bases of the junction left unmatched. Germline assignment: CDR1 MDHEN and CDR2 SYDVKM. The CDR3 DNA follows: TGTGCCAGCAGCCAAGAACGGGGGGGATACTACGAGCAGTACTTC. This sequence encodes CASSQERGGYYEQYF.

This clonotype was counted at least ten times. This chain links TRBV14 with TRBJ2-7; a possible D gene is TRBD2 (7 bases). With 4 bases removed from V and 5 bases from J, the gap between germline ends came to 18 bases. There are 15 residues in the CDR3. Looked up from germline, CDR1 is SGHDN and CDR2 is FVKESK. The CDR3 DNA follows: TGTGCCAGCAGCCCGGGTTTAGGGGGGGCAGACGAGCAGTACTTC. Its translation: CASSPGLGGADEQYF.

This clonotype was counted ten times or more. The V and J genes are TRBV6-5 and TRBJ2-1; 10 bases are shared with TRBD1. The germline CDR1 and CDR2 sequences are MNHEY and SVGAGI. Trimming at V came to 0 bases and at J to 13 bases, leaving 12 bases not matched to a gene. This CDR3 contains 16 residues. CDR3 DNA: TGTGCCAGCAGTTACTCAGGGACAGGGGAACAGGGCCTTCAGTTCTTC. Its protein is CASSYSGTGEQGLQFF.

This clonotype has ten or more counts. A read error may produce the germline difference seen at one junction end. The CDR3 bases are TGTGCCATCTCTGGGGCAGGGTATGACTACACCTTC. Encoded protein: CAISGAGYDYTF. This chain joins TRBV10-3 and TRBJ1-2; TRBD1 might be the D (5 bases). The CDR3 has 12 residues. Per germline, CDR1 ENHRY and CDR2 SYGVKD.

V and J are TRBV7-9 and TRBJ2-3; 9 bases fit TRBD2. The CDR3 consists of 14 residues. From germline, CDR1 is SEHNR and CDR2 FQNEAQ (reference sequence). Trimming removed 5 bases from V and 5 bases from J; junction bases left unmatched: 5. CDR3 protein: CASSPRTSEDTQYF. In nucleotides, the CDR3 is TGTGCCAGCAGCCCCCGGACTAGCGAAGATACGCAGTATTTT.

Only a few counts were recorded for this clonotype. The chain uses TRBV12-3 or TRBV12-4 and TRBJ2-3; 10 positions match TRBD1. V was clipped by 2 bases and J by 7 bases; unmatched bases: 6. The CDR3 loop spans 15 amino acids. The CDR3 loop is CASSLWDRGVNTQYF. CDR3 DNA sequence: TGTGCCAGCAGTTTATGGGACAGGGGAGTGAATACGCAGTATTTT.

The CDR3 nucleotides are TGTGCCACCGGTGGCAGCAATCAGCCCCAGCATTTT. It encodes CATGGSNQPQHF. The chain combines TRBV24-1 with TRBJ1-5; D not resolved. V dropped 9 bases and J dropped 1 base, with 6 bases sitting between them. Germline-derived CDR1 and CDR2 are KGHDR and SFDVKD. CDR3 length equals 12 residues.

As to this clonotype: A junction end diverges from the germline sequence, so it may reflect a read error. This sequence joins TRBV27 and TRBJ2-5; TRBD2 might be the D (6 bases). Germline V lookup: CDR1 MNHEY, CDR2 SMNVEV (reference sequence). CDR3 length: 13 amino acids. CDR3 nucleotide sequence: TGTACCAGCAGTTTGGGACTTAAAGAGACCCAGTACTTC. Its protein product is CTSSLGLKETQYF.

CDR3 coding DNA: TGTGCCAGCAGTTTATATGGAAGTACGACCGAGCAGTACTTC. It codes for CASSLYGSTTEQYF. The chain combines TRBV27 with TRBJ2-7; D is unclear. CDR3 size: 14 residues. V dropped 1 base and J dropped 6 bases, with 13 bases sitting between them. Germline V lookup: CDR1 MNHEY, CDR2 SMNVEV (reference sequence).

The rearrangement uses TRBV6-2 or TRBV6-3 and TRBJ2-5, with D unclear. The CDR3 extends over 12 amino acids. Germline V gives CDR1 MNHEY, CDR2 SVGEGT. V was clipped by 6 bases and J by 5 bases, with 10 bases between them. CDR3: CASRQLGETQYF. DNA for the CDR3: TGTGCCAGCAGACAGTTGGGTGAGACCCAGTACTTC.

This clonotype was observed a handful of times. The chain couples TRBV4-2 to TRBJ2-3; no definite D call. Germline CDR1 LGHNA, CDR2 YNFKEQ. Trimming left V 1 base short and J 2 bases short, with 19 bases between. There are 18 residues in the CDR3. The DNA for the CDR3 is TGTGCCAGCAGCCAAGTTGGTATAGTCACCACATCCACAGATACGCAGTATTTT. This sequence encodes CASSQVGIVTTSTDTQYF.

The rearrangement joins TRBV7-9 to TRBJ2-7; D is possibly TRBD1 or TRBD2 (5 bases each). Looked up from germline, CDR1 is SEHNR and CDR2 is FQNEAQ (reference sequence). CDR3 size: 14 residues. Trimming took 5 bases from V and 2 from J, leaving 13 bases between them. This CDR3 reads CASSPPSGPYEQYF. Written as DNA, the CDR3 is TGTGCCAGCAGCCCCCCCTCGGGGCCCTACGAGCAGTACTTC.

This clonotype came up a few times. J is TRBJ1-5 and V is TRBV19; 8 bases are shared with TRBD1. The length of the CDR3 is 16 residues. The trim removed 6 bases at V and 6 bases at J, leaving 13 bases unmatched. The V gene's germline CDR1 is LNHDA and CDR2 SQIVND (reference sequence). CDR3 residues: CASRVFDRGGGQPQHF. The CDR3 DNA reads as TGTGCCAGTAGGGTGTTCGACAGGGGAGGAGGTCAGCCCCAGCATTTT.

The sample holds a few counts of this clonotype. The rearrangement joins TRBV28 to TRBJ2-5, with TRBD1 identical over 8 bases. CDR3 length: 14 residues. Germline CDR1 reads MDHEN; CDR2 reads SYDVKM. V lost 6 bases, J lost 1 base, and 4 bases stayed unmatched. For the CDR3, the DNA is TGTGCCAGCAGGAAAACAGGGGGCCAAGAGACCCAGTACTTC. Translating gives CASRKTGGQETQYF.

This clonotype occurred a few times. This rearrangement joins TRBV9 to TRBJ2-1; TRBD2 is a possible D gene (5 bases). The CDR3 extends over 14 amino acids. CDR1 SGDLS and CDR2 YYNGEE come from the germline V gene. Trimming removed 3 bases at V and 2 bases at J, with 9 bases between. CDR3 residues: CASSAEVTYNEQFF. CDR3 sequence (DNA): TGTGCCAGCAGCGCGGAGGTTACCTACAATGAGCAGTTCTTC.

This clonotype appeared a few times. J is TRBJ2-4 and V is TRBV4-1, with D perhaps given as TRBD1 or TRBD2 (5 bases each). Trimming shortened V by 0 bases and J by 8 bases, and 14 bases separated the two germline ends. Germline V CDR1 and CDR2: MGHRA, YSYEKL. This CDR3 comprises 15 residues. The DNA of the CDR3 is TGCGCCAGCAGCCAAGACTGGGGGTATGAGTACATTCAGTACTTC. It encodes CASSQDWGYEYIQYF.

This clonotype has a handful of counts. The rearrangement joins TRBV2 to TRBJ2-1; tentatively, D is TRBD2 (6 bases). Germline CDR1 SNHLY, CDR2 FYNNEI. V gave up 8 bases and J gave up 0 bases, with 14 bases separating them. There are 15 residues in the CDR3. CDR3 in amino acids: CASWRGAASYNEQFF. CDR3 bases: TGTGCCAGCTGGCGGGGAGCGGCCTCCTACAATGAGCAGTTCTTC. Based on the CDR3 plus reference TRBV2 and TRBJ2-1, the full variable domain is EPEVTQTPSHQVTQMGQEVILRCVPISNHLYFYWYRQILGQKVEFLVSFYNNEISEKSEIFDDQFSVERPDGSNFTLKIRSTKLEDSAMYFCASWRGAASYNEQFFGPGTRLTVL.